The 21 T cell receptor beta chains given below trace back to one sample, sequenced in a study of preoperative IRX-2 immunotherapy in early breast cancer. The treatment here: preoperative locoregional IRX-2 cytokine immunotherapy. The data were produced by immunoSEQ multiplex PCR, yet TCRdb's version contains in-frame clones alone and is incomplete. The table lists around 11,000 clones, approximately 79% of them singletons, with around 5.4% in the top ten. This sample comprised lymph node tissue, obtained before IRX-2 immunotherapy. The receptor set was obtained from a human donor with breast cancer.

The count of this clone is one. The chain uses TRBV30 and TRBJ1-4; 7 nucleotides agree with TRBD1. Germline V lookup: CDR1 GTSNPN, CDR2 SVGIG (reference sequence). V dropped 2 bases and J dropped 4; count of bases not matched to a gene: 7. The CDR3 is made up of 15 amino acids. The CDR3 bases are TGTGCCTGGAGTCTCCAGGGGGTTGGTAATGAAAAACTGTTTTTT. It codes for CAWSLQGVGNEKLFF.

This clone was counted between two and nine times. DNA of the CDR3: TGTGCCAGTAGGCGAGGAGACTATAATCAGCCCCAGCATTTT. As protein: CASRRGDYNQPQHF. The chain is built from TRBV19 and TRBJ1-5; unclear D gene. The length of the CDR3 is 14 residues. The germline gives CDR1 LNHDA, CDR2 SQIVND (reference sequence). The V gene lost 6 bases and the J gene lost 4 bases, with 13 bases spanning the gap.

This clone was seen just once. The rearrangement links TRBV6-8 to TRBJ2-7; 9 bases match TRBD1. CDR1 and CDR2 from the germline V gene are MNHGY and SAAAGT. V lost 6 bases to trimming and J lost 5 bases; unmatched junction nucleotides: 17. The CDR3 is 17 amino acids. CDR3 amino acids: CASRTGTGILGGNEQYF. The CDR3 DNA reads TGTGCCAGCAGGACGGGGACAGGGATCCTAGGGGGGAACGAGCAGTACTTC.

This clone turned up a few times. The chain couples TRBV19 to TRBJ1-2; 9 bases align to TRBD1. CDR1 is LNHDA, CDR2 SQIVND, per germline (reference sequence). CDR3 length: 17 amino acids. Trimming took 3 bases from V and 2 from J; bases not matched to a gene: 10. The CDR3 DNA reads as TGTGCCAGTAGTATTCCCGGGACAGGGACTGGGAACTATGGCTACACCTTC. Residues: CASSIPGTGTGNYGYTF.

The rearrangement links TRBV6-8 to TRBJ2-4; D might be TRBD1 (6 bases). CDR1 and CDR2 from the germline V gene are MNHGY and SAAAGT. The CDR3 is 16 residues long. Trimming removed 5 bases from V and 0 bases from J, with 14 bases in between. The CDR3 DNA follows: TGTGCCAGCAGTCCCCAGGGGTTCCTAGCCAAAAACATTCAGTACTTC. This codes for CASSPQGFLAKNIQYF.

This chain uses TRBV29-1 with TRBJ1-3; D is perhaps TRBD1 (5 bases). V was pared by 2 bases and J by 2 bases, with 10 bases between. CDR3 length: 14 residues. The germline V gene encodes CDR1 SQVTM and CDR2 ANQGSEA. The CDR3 sequence: CSVELGEPGNTIYF. In nucleotides, the CDR3 is TGCAGCGTTGAATTAGGGGAACCTGGAAACACCATATATTTT.

Written as DNA, the CDR3 is TGTGCCACCAGCAGACCCCTAGGGCGGGAGGACGAGCAGTACTTC. This sequence encodes CATSRPLGREDEQYF. The chain employs TRBV15 and TRBJ2-7, with 8 bases identical to TRBD2. The V gene end was trimmed by 2 bases and the J gene end by 5 bases; junction bases not matched to a gene: 8. CDR1 and CDR2 (germline): LNHNV, YYDKDF (reference sequence). CDR3 length equals 15 residues.

The V gene is TRBV29-1, the J gene TRBJ2-1, with 8 bases aligning to TRBD2. The germline gives CDR1 SQVTM, CDR2 ANQGSEA. The CDR3 consists of 17 residues. Trimming cost V 4 bases and J 7 bases; bases outside gene matches: 18. The CDR3 nucleotides read TGCAGCGTTGCAAAGTCTACCGGGACTAGGGGGGGGAATGAGCAGTTCTTC. This translates into CSVAKSTGTRGGNEQFF.

The chain employs TRBV1 and TRBJ2-7. TRBV1 is labeled a pseudogene. This CDR3 has 17 amino acids. The CDR3: CASSQEGPLASSYEQYF. The CDR3 region has the DNA TGCGCCAGCAGCCAAGAGGGGCCCTTAGCGAGTTCCTACGAGCAGTACTTC.

This chain uses TRBV6-9 with TRBJ1-2; no clear D gene. Germline V CDR1 and CDR2: MNHGY, SVAAGI. This CDR3 comprises 15 residues. V gave up 7 bases and J gave up 4 bases, with 19 bases separating them. The CDR3 spells CASNKTPLPRYGYTF. CDR3 nucleotide sequence: TGTGCCAGCAATAAAACTCCTTTGCCCCGCTATGGCTACACCTTC.

The gene calls are TRBV28 and TRBJ1-1; 7 nucleotides align to TRBD1. J was trimmed by 5 bases and V by 5 bases; bases with no gene match: 8. CDR1 and CDR2 from the germline V gene are MDHEN and SYDVKM. The CDR3 is made up of 14 amino acids. The CDR3 DNA sequence: TGTGCCAGCAGTATCGAGGGGGCTGGAACTGAAGCTTTCTTT. Residues: CASSIEGAGTEAFF.

The rearrangement joins TRBV11-3 to TRBJ1-1, with 7 nucleotides matching TRBD1. Germline V gene lookup returns CDR1 SGHNT and CDR2 YENEEA. The CDR3 loop spans 14 amino acids. J gave up 2 bases and V 5 bases, and 5 bases lay outside the gene matches. For the CDR3, the DNA is TGTGCCAGCAGCCACAGGGGCGGAAACACTGAAGCTTTCTTT. Translated, it gives CASSHRGGNTEAFF.

This chain links TRBV5-1 with TRBJ2-2; D is uncertain. Trimming left V 3 bases short and J 0 bases short, with 12 bases between. The CDR3 covers 16 residues. From germline, CDR1 is SGHRS and CDR2 YFSETQ. For the CDR3, the DNA is TGCGCCAGCAGCTCCGCTGGGTACGCGAACACCGGGGAGCTGTTTTTT. This gives the protein CASSSAGYANTGELFF.

As DNA, the CDR3 is TGTGCCAGCAGCTTAGATCGGACTAGCGGGAGGGTTGAGCAGTTCTTC. This sequence encodes CASSLDRTSGRVEQFF. V and J are TRBV11-3 and TRBJ2-1; 15 nucleotides match TRBD2. The CDR3 spans 16 residues. CDR1 is SGHNT and CDR2 is YENEEA in the germline V gene. J lost 9 bases, V lost 0 bases, and 3 bases had no gene match.

V and J are TRBV19 and TRBJ1-1; 9 bases are a match to TRBD1. Germline V gives CDR1 LNHDA, CDR2 SQIVND (reference sequence). V lost 7 bases, J lost 8 bases, and 8 bases stayed unmatched. The CDR3 runs to 13 residues. DNA of the CDR3: TGTGCCAGTACCGTGACAGGGGGAGGAGAAGCTTTCTTT. Amino acids: CASTVTGGGEAFF.

This clone has only one observation. This sequence joins TRBV28 and TRBJ2-4; D might be TRBD2 (5 bases). V was pared by 10 bases and J by 4 bases, with 23 bases between. Germline V gene data show CDR1 as MDHEN and CDR2 as SYDVKM. There are 16 residues in the CDR3. The CDR3 spells CATGRLTTNEKNIQYF. The CDR3 DNA reads TGTGCCACCGGAAGGCTGACTACCAACGAGAAAAACATTCAGTACTTC. The full variable domain, in which reference TRBV28 and TRBJ2-4 provide the parts outside the CDR3, is DVKVTQSSRYLVKRTGEKVFLECVQDMDHENMFWYRQDPGLGLRLIYFSYDVKMKEKGDIPEGYSVSREKKERFSLILESASTNQTSMYLCATGRLTTNEKNIQYFGAGTRLSVL.

This chain uses TRBV1 with TRBJ1-2; the table's TRBD1 call for D was not verified on the DNA. TRBV1 constitutes a pseudogene. This CDR3 spans 14 amino acids. As DNA, the CDR3 is TGCGCCAGCAGCCCTCGGACAGGGGTTGGAGGCTACACCTTC. The encoded protein is CASSPRTGVGGYTF.

This chain links TRBV22-1 with TRBJ2-1; TRBD2, the table's D call, was not compared with the DNA. TRBV22-1 is flagged as a pseudogene. CDR3 length: 16 residues. The CDR3 loop is CASSTASGRSQNEQFF. The CDR3 region has the DNA TGTGCCAGCAGTACTGCTAGCGGGAGGAGTCAAAATGAGCAGTTCTTC.

The chain couples TRBV6-8 to TRBJ1-1; 8 bases agree with TRBD1. Per germline, CDR1 MNHGY and CDR2 SAAAGT. The ends lost 6 bases at V and 1 base at J; junction bases unmatched: 7. The CDR3 length is 15 residues. DNA for the CDR3: TGTGCCAGCAGGCAGAGGGGGACAGGGAACACTGAAGCTTTCTTT. Translated, it gives CASRQRGTGNTEAFF.

The chain has TRBV11-3 and TRBJ2-3; D gene unclear. This CDR3 region has 14 residues. Germline CDR1 SGHNT, CDR2 YENEEA. V gave up 7 bases and J gave up 3 bases, with 14 bases separating them. DNA for the CDR3: TGTGCCAGCACCCCCTCCTGGCCTACAGATACGCAGTATTTT. Protein product: CASTPSWPTDTQYF. Using reference TRBV11-3 and TRBJ2-3 for the parts outside the CDR3, the full variable domain is EAGVVQSPRYKIIEKKQPVAFWCNPISGHNTLYWYLQNLGQGPELLIRYENEEAVDDSQLPKDRFSAERLKGVDSTLKIQPAELGDSAVYLCASTPSWPTDTQYFGPGTRLTVL.

The genes are TRBV28 and TRBJ1-1, with D possibly matching TRBD1 (6 bases). Trimming took off 5 bases at V and 4 bases at J, with 14 bases between the two ends. Germline V gene sequence: CDR1 MDHEN, CDR2 SYDVKM. This CDR3 region has 14 residues. The CDR3 here is CASSRETGSTEAFF. CDR3 nucleotides: TGTGCCAGCAGTAGAGAAACAGGGAGCACTGAAGCTTTCTTT.